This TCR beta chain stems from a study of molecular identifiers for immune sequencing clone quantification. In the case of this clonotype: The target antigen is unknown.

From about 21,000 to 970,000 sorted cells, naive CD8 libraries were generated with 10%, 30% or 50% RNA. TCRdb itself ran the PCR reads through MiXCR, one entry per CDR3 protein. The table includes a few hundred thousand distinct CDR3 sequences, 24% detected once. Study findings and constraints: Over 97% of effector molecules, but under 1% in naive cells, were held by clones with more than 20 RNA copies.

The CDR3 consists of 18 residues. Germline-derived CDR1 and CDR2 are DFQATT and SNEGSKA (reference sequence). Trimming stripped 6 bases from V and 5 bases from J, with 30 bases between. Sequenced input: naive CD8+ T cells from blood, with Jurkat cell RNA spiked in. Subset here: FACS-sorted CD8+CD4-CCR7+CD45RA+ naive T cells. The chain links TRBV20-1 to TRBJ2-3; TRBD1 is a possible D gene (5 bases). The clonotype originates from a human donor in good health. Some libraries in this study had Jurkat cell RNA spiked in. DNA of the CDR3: TGCAGTGCAGGGCGGCGCGCGGCGCTCGGACATGGGGAAGATACGCAGTATTTT. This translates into CSAGRRAALGHGEDTQYF.